The 18 T cell receptor beta chains below were found in one sample sequenced in a study of Graves' ophthalmopathy and Graves' hyperthyroidism. Transcripts of RNA were the source for amplifying TCR beta CDR3 regions. RT-PCR in the first round used HTBI primers; a second-round multiplex PCR followed. TCRdb reprocessed the multiplex PCR reads with MiXCR, giving one entry per CDR3 protein. This sample has 300,000 or so distinct CDR3 sequences, with 17% found just once. Sequenced: peripheral blood. The receptor source for this set is an adult man with Graves' ophthalmopathy.

This clonotype was counted at least ten times. The chain links TRBV11-2 to TRBJ1-1; possibly TRBD1 for D (5 bases). Germline CDR1 and CDR2: SGHAT and FQNNGV. Trimming stripped 1 base from V and 1 base from J, with 16 bases between. The CDR3 runs to 17 residues. The CDR3 DNA sequence: TGTGCCAGCAGCTTAGTTGGGGCAGGGCGGAAGAACACTGAAGCTTTCTTT. This encodes CASSLVGAGRKNTEAFF.

The chain links TRBV3-1 to TRBJ1-1; TRBD1 matches 8 bases. Germline CDR1 reads LGHDT; CDR2 reads YNNKEL (reference sequence). The CDR3 consists of 16 residues. With 0 bases clipped from V and 0 bases from J, the junction kept 3 bases outside the gene matches. As DNA, the CDR3 is TGTGCCAGCAGCCAAGAACCGGACAGGGTGAACACTGAAGCTTTCTTT. Translating it yields CASSQEPDRVNTEAFF.

This clonotype was observed at least ten times. The chain joins TRBV11-1 to TRBJ2-7; TRBD2 is a possible D gene (7 bases). Between the trimmed V and J ends, which lost 5 bases and 2 bases, there was a span of 19 bases. Germline assignment: CDR1 SGHAT and CDR2 FQDESV (reference sequence). The CDR3 sequence is 16 residues long. In nucleotides, the CDR3 is TGTGCCAGCAGCGACCCCGGGGGGCTTAAAGCCTACGAGCAGTACTTC. Residues: CASSDPGGLKAYEQYF.

This clonotype showed up many times. The genes are TRBV20-1 and TRBJ2-7, with D possibly called TRBD1 or TRBD2 (5 bases each). This CDR3 comprises 13 residues. V lost 5 bases, J lost 2 bases, and 13 bases lay in between. Germline V gene sequence: CDR1 DFQATT, CDR2 SNEGSKA (reference sequence). CDR3 in amino acids: CSAARGNTYEQYF. The CDR3 DNA is TGCAGTGCTGCCCGGGGCAATACCTACGAGCAGTACTTC.

This clonotype appeared many times. The rearrangement joins TRBV24-1 to TRBJ2-2; D is possibly TRBD1 (5 bases). The V end lost 5 bases, the J end lost 4 bases, and 13 bases lay between the germline ends. The germline gives CDR1 KGHDR, CDR2 SFDVKD. The CDR3 consists of 15 residues. CDR3 residues: CATSAMGRGTGELFF. CDR3 nucleotides: TGTGCCACCAGTGCTATGGGGCGCGGCACCGGGGAGCTGTTTTTT.

V and J are TRBV20-1 and TRBJ2-5; 11 bases align to TRBD2. V was clipped by 0 bases and J by 1 base; unmatched bases: 7. CDR1 DFQATT and CDR2 SNEGSKA come from the germline V gene (reference sequence). CDR3 length: 17 amino acids. The CDR3, as DNA: TGCAGTGCTAGAGACCTAGAGGGACTAGCGGTCCAAGAGACCCAGTACTTC. Amino acid sequence: CSARDLEGLAVQETQYF.

This clonotype occurred many times. The gene calls are TRBV12-3 or TRBV12-4 and TRBJ1-6; perhaps TRBD1 as D (5 bases). Trimming removed 0 bases at V and 8 bases at J, with 11 bases between. The CDR3 contains 15 residues. The CDR3 nucleotides are TGTGCCAGCAGTTTAGCTGGGACGGTTTATTCACCCCTCCACTTT. Its translation: CASSLAGTVYSPLHF.

The CDR3 region has the DNA TGTGCCAGCAGGTCTAAACGGACAGGGAAAGGGAATCAGCCCCAGCATTTT. Protein product: CASRSKRTGKGNQPQHF. The J gene is TRBJ1-5, the V gene TRBV6-1, with 8 positions matching TRBD1. The CDR3 length is 17 residues. Germline CDR1 reads MNHNS; CDR2 reads SASEGT. V trimming: 6 bases; J trimming: 4 bases; junction bases outside the gene matches: 14.

This clonotype was recorded many times. The CDR3 DNA is TGTGCCAGCAGTTACGCCTCAGGGCAGTACTTC. This codes for CASSYASGQYF. The V and J genes are TRBV6-5 and TRBJ2-7; D gene ambiguous. Trimming took 2 bases from V and 9 from J, leaving 8 bases between them. The CDR3 is made up of 11 amino acids. Germline lookup yields CDR1 MNHEY and CDR2 SVGAGI.

This clonotype was picked up a small number of times. The chain links TRBV4-3 to TRBJ2-2; 8 bases match TRBD2. V was clipped by 0 bases and J by 6 bases; unmatched bases: 6. This CDR3 contains 16 residues. The V gene's germline CDR1 is LGHNA and CDR2 YSLEER. The CDR3 region is CASSQETTGGAGELFF. In DNA form, the CDR3 reads TGCGCCAGCAGCCAAGAAACTACCGGGGGGGCCGGGGAGCTGTTTTTT.

In this sample, this clonotype turned up many times. The chain couples TRBV6-5 to TRBJ1-5; the match to TRBD1 covers 11 bases. CDR3 length: 17 residues. Germline CDR1 MNHEY, CDR2 SVGAGI. V shed 0 bases, J shed 2 bases, and the junction held 3 bases outside the gene matches. In DNA form, the CDR3 reads TGTGCCAGCAGTTACTCGGGACAGGGGGGTGGCAATCAGCCCCAGCATTTT. The encoded protein is CASSYSGQGGGNQPQHF.

This clonotype was counted at least ten times. A much larger clone differs from this one at a single base, so this may be a read error. This chain uses TRBV14 with TRBJ1-3; no definite D call. With 3 bases removed from V and 3 bases from J, the gap between germline ends came to 6 bases. The germline gives CDR1 SGHDN, CDR2 FVKESK. The CDR3 is made up of 13 amino acids. CDR3 amino acids: CASSQGLGNTIYF. The CDR3 nucleotides are TGTGCCAGCAGCCAGGGCCTTGGAAACACCATATATTTT.

This clonotype was counted at least ten times. The chain recombines TRBV29-1 with TRBJ1-1; TRBD1 is a possible D gene (6 bases). V lost 7 bases, J lost 6 bases, and 18 bases lay in between. The CDR3 has 13 residues. Germline CDR1 reads SQVTM; CDR2 reads ANQGSEA. CDR3 in DNA: TGCAGCGGAGAAGGTCAGGGGCAGTCTGAAGCTTTCTTT. It translates to CSGEGQGQSEAFF. The full variable domain, in which reference TRBV29-1 and TRBJ1-1 provide the parts outside the CDR3, is SAVISQKPSRDICQRGTSLTIQCQVDSQVTMMFWYRQQPGQSLTLIATANQGSEATYESGFVIDKFPISRPNLTFSTLTVSNMSPEDSSIYLCSGEGQGQSEAFFGQGTRLTVV.

In this sample, this clonotype turned up many times. The rearrangement joins TRBV12-3 or TRBV12-4 to TRBJ2-7; either TRBD1 or TRBD2 may supply D (5 bases each). The ends were cut back, 6 bases at V and 0 bases at J, with 12 bases in the middle. The CDR3 spans 14 residues. CDR3 sequence: CASRRDGASYEQYF. In nucleotides, the CDR3 is TGTGCCAGCAGACGGGACGGCGCCTCCTACGAGCAGTACTTC.

This clonotype came up many times. This chain uses TRBV7-2 with TRBJ2-6, with D hard to call. V was shortened by 1 base and J by 3 bases, with 4 bases between the two germline ends. The CDR3 consists of 14 residues. The germline gives CDR1 SGHTA, CDR2 FQGNSA. CDR3 bases: TGTGCCAGCAGCTTAGATTTTGGGGCCAACGTCCTGACTTTC. Its translation is CASSLDFGANVLTF.

The chain carries TRBV7-2 and TRBJ1-2; tentative D call: TRBD1 (5 bases). V was pared by 5 bases and J by 5 bases, with 18 bases between. The germline CDR1 and CDR2 sequences are SGHTA and FQGNSA. The CDR3 extends over 15 amino acids. The CDR3 DNA reads as TGTGCCAGCAGCGCCCCCCGGACGGGGCCTTATGGCTACACCTTC. Protein product: CASSAPRTGPYGYTF.

This clonotype was recorded at least ten times. This chain joins TRBV6-1 and TRBJ2-7; D is possibly TRBD1 (5 bases). CDR1 MNHNS and CDR2 SASEGT come from the germline V gene. The CDR3 extends over 14 amino acids. V was pared by 3 bases and J by 4 bases, with 13 bases between. CDR3 sequence: CASSETYQGYEQYF. DNA for the CDR3: TGTGCCAGCAGTGAGACTTACCAGGGTTACGAGCAGTACTTC.

This clonotype was observed at least ten times. J is TRBJ1-1 and V is TRBV7-9; the D is unclear. Trimming took off 4 bases at V and 0 bases at J, with 9 bases between the two ends. Per the germline V gene, CDR1 is SEHNR and CDR2 is FQNEAQ (reference sequence). There are 14 residues in the CDR3. CDR3 sequence: CASSSHGLNTEAFF. CDR3 coding DNA: TGTGCCAGCAGCTCACATGGGTTGAACACTGAAGCTTTCTTT. Supplemented by reference TRBV7-9 and TRBJ1-1, the full variable domain reads DTGVSQNPRHKITKRGQNVTFRCDPISEHNRLYWYRQTLGQGPEFLTYFQNEAQLEKSRLLSDRFSAERPKGSFSTLEIQRTEQGDSAMYLCASSSHGLNTEAFFGQGTRLTVV.